A selection of T cell receptor beta chains follows, all from one sample in a study of OX40 agonist ivuxolimab in advanced cancers. TCRdb's table, derived via immunoSEQ multiplex PCR, lists solely in-frame clones and lacks some. The sample yields some 67,000 clones, approximately 80% seen once. Sample: CD4+ or CD8+ T cells sorted from blood, taken in a trial of the OX40 agonist ivuxolimab. Source of these receptors: an adult with an advanced solid tumor such as melanoma, head and neck, liver or kidney cancer. Each CDR3 is given with its conserved first and last residue.

>TRBJ1-2|TRBV7-9
CASSLGRRESGRGYTF
>TRBJ2-3|TRBV11-1
CASSLRWDTQYF
>TRBJ1-5|TRBV10-1
CASSQGFLQPQHF
>TRBJ2-3|TRBV6-5
CASSYSISSADTQYF
>TRBJ1-1|TRBV7-9
CASSPKRWGQYTEAFF
>TRBJ1-1|TRBV10-3
CAINEVAGSEAFF
>TRBJ2-3|TRBV19
CATIDRWNTDTQYF
>TRBJ2-3|TRBV27
CATKLASTDTQYF
>TRBJ2-2|TRBV7-2
CASSLQAGGNTGELFF
>TRBJ2-7|TRBV15
CATSRDSGFQQYF
>TRBJ2-3|TRBV5-1
CASSLDPSGGAKDTQYF
>TRBJ2-7|TRBV28
CASRQTSYEQYF
>TRBJ2-5|TRBV5-1
CASSLARGTAETQYF
>TRBJ2-1|TRBV7-9
CASRSADNEQFF
>TRBJ2-5|TRBV5-6
CASSLVGTFGETQYF
>TRBJ1-2|TRBV5-8
CASSSDRPYGYTF
>TRBJ2-2|TRBV5-1
CASSLGGGMSTGELFF
>TRBJ2-2|TRBV4-3
CASSWTDSTGELFF
>TRBJ2-1|TRBV7-9
CASSLVVTGNSQQFF
>TRBJ1-2|TRBV6-1
CASSDAGTGVGGYTF
>TRBJ1-5|TRBV6-1
CASSDRGTELPVHQPQHF
>TRBJ2-1|TRBV5-1
CASSLVGQGGYEQFF
>TRBJ2-2|TRBV9
CASSPGETDTGELFF
>TRBJ2-1|TRBV11-2
CASSFPRNTYNEQFF
>TRBJ2-3|TRBV4-3
CASSRGVAGGQGDTQYF
>TRBJ2-5|TRBV5-1
CASSLVGQGPETQYF